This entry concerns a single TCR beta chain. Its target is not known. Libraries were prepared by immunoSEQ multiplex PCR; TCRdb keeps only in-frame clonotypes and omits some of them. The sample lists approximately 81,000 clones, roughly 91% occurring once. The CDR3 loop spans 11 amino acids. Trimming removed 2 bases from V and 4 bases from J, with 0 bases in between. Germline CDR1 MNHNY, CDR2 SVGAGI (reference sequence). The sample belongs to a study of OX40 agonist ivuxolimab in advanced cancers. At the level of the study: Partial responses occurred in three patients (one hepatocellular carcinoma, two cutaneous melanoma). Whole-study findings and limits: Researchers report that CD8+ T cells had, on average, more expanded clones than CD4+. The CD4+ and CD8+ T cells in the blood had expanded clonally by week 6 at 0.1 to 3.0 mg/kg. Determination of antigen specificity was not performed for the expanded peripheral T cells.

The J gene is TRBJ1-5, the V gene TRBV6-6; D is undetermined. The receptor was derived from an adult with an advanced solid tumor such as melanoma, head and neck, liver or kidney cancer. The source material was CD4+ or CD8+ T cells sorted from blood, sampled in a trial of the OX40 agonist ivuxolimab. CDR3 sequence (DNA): TGTGCCAGCAGTTACAATCAGCCCCAGCATTTT. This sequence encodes CASSYNQPQHF.